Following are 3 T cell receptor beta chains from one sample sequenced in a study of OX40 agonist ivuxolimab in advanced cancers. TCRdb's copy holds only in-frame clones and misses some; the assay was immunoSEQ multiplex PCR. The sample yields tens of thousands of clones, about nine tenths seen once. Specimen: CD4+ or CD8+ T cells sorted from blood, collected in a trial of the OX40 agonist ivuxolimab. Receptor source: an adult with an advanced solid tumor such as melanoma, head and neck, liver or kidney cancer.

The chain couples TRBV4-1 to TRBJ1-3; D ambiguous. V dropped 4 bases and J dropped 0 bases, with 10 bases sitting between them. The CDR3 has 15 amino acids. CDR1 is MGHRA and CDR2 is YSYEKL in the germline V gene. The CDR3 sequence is CASSPPSTSGNTIYF. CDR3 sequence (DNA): TGCGCCAGCAGCCCCCCCTCGACCTCTGGAAACACCATATATTTT.

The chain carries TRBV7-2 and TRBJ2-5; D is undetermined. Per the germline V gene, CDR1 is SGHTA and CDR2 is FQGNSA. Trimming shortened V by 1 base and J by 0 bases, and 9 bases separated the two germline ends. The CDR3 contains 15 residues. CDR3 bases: TGTGCCAGCAGCTTAGTGACTTTCAACCAAGAGACCCAGTACTTC. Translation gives CASSLVTFNQETQYF.

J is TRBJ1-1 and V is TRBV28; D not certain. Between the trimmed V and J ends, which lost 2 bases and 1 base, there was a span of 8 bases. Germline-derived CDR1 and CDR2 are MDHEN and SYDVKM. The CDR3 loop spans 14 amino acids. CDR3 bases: TGTGCCAGCAGTTTACTACAGAAGAACACTGAAGCTTTCTTT. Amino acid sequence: CASSLLQKNTEAFF.